A single sample is the source of the 7 T cell receptor beta chains below, sequenced in a study of T cells in Graves' hyperthyroidism and ophthalmopathy. Researchers amplified the TCR beta CDR3 regions from RNA transcripts. TCR CDR3 underwent first-round RT-PCR with the HTBI primer set. TCRdb itself ran the multiplex PCR reads through MiXCR, one entry per CDR3 protein. The sample consists of around 250,000 distinct CDR3 sequences, roughly 15% of them appearing once. The sample comprised blood. All receptors derive from a middle-aged woman with Graves' hyperthyroidism that later progressed to Graves' ophthalmopathy.

This clonotype came up many times. J is TRBJ2-7 and V is TRBV5-1; 9 bases are a match to TRBD2. The V segment lost 4 bases and the J segment 0 bases; nucleotides outside the gene matches: 11. Germline CDR1 SGHRS, CDR2 YFSETQ. This CDR3 is built from 17 residues. This CDR3 reads CASSARSGRIGSYEQYF. The CDR3 nucleotides read TGCGCCAGCAGCGCTCGAAGCGGGAGGATCGGCTCCTACGAGCAGTACTTC.

The gene calls are TRBV7-8 and TRBJ2-1; D is perhaps TRBD1 or TRBD2 (6 bases each). Trimming removed 5 bases at V and 7 bases at J, with 18 bases between. The germline V gene has CDR1 SGHVS and CDR2 FQNEAQ. This CDR3 has 15 amino acids. Here the CDR3 reads CASSRPRGAGNEQFF. Here the CDR3 DNA reads TGTGCCAGCAGCCGGCCGAGGGGGGCGGGTAATGAGCAGTTCTTC.

There are many counts of this clonotype. The genes are TRBV19 and TRBJ2-7, with a tentative D call TRBD2 (6 bases). The CDR3 is 13 residues long. Germline CDR1 and CDR2: LNHDA and SQIVND (reference sequence). The V end lost 4 bases, the J end lost 1 base, and 8 bases lay between the germline ends. CDR3 DNA: TGTGCCAGTAGTAGGCGGGGATCCTACGAGCAGTACTTC. It specifies CASSRRGSYEQYF.

The chain is built from TRBV19 and TRBJ2-2; D may be TRBD2 (6 bases). From germline, CDR1 is LNHDA and CDR2 SQIVND (reference sequence). The CDR3 spans 17 residues. Trimming stripped 3 bases from V and 3 bases from J, with 17 bases between. The CDR3 region has the DNA TGTGCCAGTAGTATCCCCCCCGGGAGTTTGTACACCGGGGAGCTGTTTTTT. Its translation is CASSIPPGSLYTGELFF. Combining the CDR3 with reference TRBV19 and TRBJ2-2 gives the whole variable domain DGGITQSPKYLFRKEGQNVTLSCEQNLNHDAMYWYRQDPGQGLRLIYYSQIVNDFQKGDIAEGYSVSREKKESFPLTVTSAQKNPTAFYLCASSIPPGSLYTGELFFGEGSRLTVL.

The chain's CDR3 is CASSQGLAGGYTQYF. CDR3 nucleotide sequence: TGTGCCAGCAGCCAGGGGCTAGCGGGAGGGTATACGCAGTATTTT. The chain employs TRBV7-2 and TRBJ2-3; TRBD2 aligns across 12 bases. Germline V gene sequence: CDR1 SGHTA, CDR2 FQGNSA. The CDR3 consists of 15 residues. The ends lost 5 bases at V and 7 bases at J; junction bases unmatched: 7.

Ten or more counts support this clonotype. The gene calls are TRBV19 and TRBJ1-5; TRBD1 matches 10 bases. This CDR3 has 14 residues. Germline CDR1 LNHDA, CDR2 SQIVND (reference sequence). With V trimmed by 9 bases and J by 4 bases, 6 bases remained unmatched. The CDR3 nucleotides are TGTGCCAGCAGTGGACAGGGGGGGAATCAGCCCCAGCATTTT. Its protein product is CASSGQGGNQPQHF.

This clonotype was detected ten times or more. The V gene is TRBV11-2, the J gene TRBJ1-5; TRBD1 matches at 9 bases. The V and J ends lost 1 base and 2 bases, in that order; junction bases with no gene match: 9. CDR3 length: 18 residues. Per germline, CDR1 SGHAT and CDR2 FQNNGV. CDR3 residues: CASSLGTGAYFGNQPQHF. The CDR3 bases are TGTGCCAGCAGCTTAGGGACAGGGGCTTATTTTGGCAATCAGCCCCAGCATTTT.